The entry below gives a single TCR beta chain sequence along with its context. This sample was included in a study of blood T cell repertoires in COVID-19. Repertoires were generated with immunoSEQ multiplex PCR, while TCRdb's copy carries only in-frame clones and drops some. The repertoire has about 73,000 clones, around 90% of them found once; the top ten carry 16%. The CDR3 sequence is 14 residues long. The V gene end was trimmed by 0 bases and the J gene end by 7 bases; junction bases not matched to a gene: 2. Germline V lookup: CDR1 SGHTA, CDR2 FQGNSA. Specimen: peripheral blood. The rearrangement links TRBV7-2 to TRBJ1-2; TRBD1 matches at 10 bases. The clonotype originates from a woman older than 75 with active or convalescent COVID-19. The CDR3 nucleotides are TGTGCCAGCAGCTTAGCAGGGGACAGGGGTGGCTACACCTTC. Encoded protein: CASSLAGDRGGYTF.